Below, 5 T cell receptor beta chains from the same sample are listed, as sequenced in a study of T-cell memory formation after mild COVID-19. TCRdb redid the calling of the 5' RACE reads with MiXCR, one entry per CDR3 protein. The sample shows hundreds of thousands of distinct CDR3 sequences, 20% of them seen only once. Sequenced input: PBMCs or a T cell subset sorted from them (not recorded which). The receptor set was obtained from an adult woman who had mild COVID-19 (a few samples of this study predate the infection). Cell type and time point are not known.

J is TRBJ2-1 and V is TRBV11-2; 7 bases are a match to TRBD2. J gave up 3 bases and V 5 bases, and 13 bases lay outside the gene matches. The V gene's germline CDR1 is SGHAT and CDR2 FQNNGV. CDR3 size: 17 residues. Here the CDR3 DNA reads TGTGCCAGCAGCCCCATACGGAAAAGCGGGGTCTACAATGAGCAGTTCTTC. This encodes CASSPIRKSGVYNEQFF.

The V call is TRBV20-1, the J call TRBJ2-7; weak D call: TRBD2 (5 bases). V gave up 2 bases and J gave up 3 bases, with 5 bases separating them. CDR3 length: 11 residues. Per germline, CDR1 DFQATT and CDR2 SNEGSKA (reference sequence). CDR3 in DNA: TGCAGTGCTAGACGGGACTACGAGCAGTACTTC. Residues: CSARRDYEQYF.

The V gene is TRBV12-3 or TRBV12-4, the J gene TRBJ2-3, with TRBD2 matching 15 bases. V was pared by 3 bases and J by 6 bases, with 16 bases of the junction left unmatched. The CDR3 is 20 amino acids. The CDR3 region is CASSFRKSGLAGGTVDTQYF. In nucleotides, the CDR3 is TGTGCCAGCAGTTTTCGTAAGAGTGGACTAGCGGGAGGGACGGTGGATACGCAGTATTTT.

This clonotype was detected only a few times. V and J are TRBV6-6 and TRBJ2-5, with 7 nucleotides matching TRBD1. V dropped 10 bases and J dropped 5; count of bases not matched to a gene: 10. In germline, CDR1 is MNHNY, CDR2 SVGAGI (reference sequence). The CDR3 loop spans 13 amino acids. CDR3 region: CATLEGGKETQYF. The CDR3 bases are TGTGCCACCTTGGAAGGGGGCAAGGAGACCCAGTACTTC.

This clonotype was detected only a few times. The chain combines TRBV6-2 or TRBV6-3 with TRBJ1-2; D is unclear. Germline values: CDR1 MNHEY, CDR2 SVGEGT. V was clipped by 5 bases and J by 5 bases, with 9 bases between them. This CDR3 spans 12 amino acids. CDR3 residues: CASSEGGYGYTF. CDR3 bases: TGTGCCAGCAGTGAAGGAGGGTATGGCTACACCTTC.